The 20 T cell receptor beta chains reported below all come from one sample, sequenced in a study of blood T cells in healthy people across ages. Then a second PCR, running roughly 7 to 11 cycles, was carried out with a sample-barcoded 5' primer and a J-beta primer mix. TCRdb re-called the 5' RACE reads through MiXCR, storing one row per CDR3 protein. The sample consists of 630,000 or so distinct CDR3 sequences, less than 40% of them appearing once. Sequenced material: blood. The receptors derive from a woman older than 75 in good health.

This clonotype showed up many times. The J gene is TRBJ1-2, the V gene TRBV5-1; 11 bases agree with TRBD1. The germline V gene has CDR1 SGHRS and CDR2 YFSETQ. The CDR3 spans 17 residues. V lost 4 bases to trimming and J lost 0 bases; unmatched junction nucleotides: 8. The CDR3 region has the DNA TGCGCCAGCAGCGACCGGACAGGGGGCCTTACTAACTATGGCTACACCTTC. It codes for CASSDRTGGLTNYGYTF. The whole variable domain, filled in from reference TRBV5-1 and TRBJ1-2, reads KAGVTQTPRYLIKTRGQQVTLSCSPISGHRSVSWYQQTPGQGLQFLFEYFSETQRNKGNFPGRFSGRQFSNSRSEMNVSTLELGDSALYLCASSDRTGGLTNYGYTFGSGTRLTVV.

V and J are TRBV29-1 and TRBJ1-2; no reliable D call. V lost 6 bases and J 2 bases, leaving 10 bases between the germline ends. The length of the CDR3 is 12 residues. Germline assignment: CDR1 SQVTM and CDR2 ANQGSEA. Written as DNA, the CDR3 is TGCAGCGTGGAGAAGGTAAACTATGGCTACACCTTC. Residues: CSVEKVNYGYTF.

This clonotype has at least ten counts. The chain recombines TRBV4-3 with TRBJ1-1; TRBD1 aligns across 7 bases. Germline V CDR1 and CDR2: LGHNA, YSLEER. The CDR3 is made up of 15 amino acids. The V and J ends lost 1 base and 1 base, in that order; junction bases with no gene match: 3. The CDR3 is CASSQAQGRNTEAFF. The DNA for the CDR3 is TGCGCCAGCAGCCAAGCACAGGGGAGGAACACTGAAGCTTTCTTT.

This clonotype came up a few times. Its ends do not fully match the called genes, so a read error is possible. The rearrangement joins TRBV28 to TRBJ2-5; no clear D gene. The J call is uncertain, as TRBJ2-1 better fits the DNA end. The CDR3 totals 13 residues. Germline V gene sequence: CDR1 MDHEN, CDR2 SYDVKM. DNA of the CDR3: TGTGCCAGTAGTTTTGACAACCAAGAGACCCAGTTCTTC. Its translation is CASSFDNQETQFF.

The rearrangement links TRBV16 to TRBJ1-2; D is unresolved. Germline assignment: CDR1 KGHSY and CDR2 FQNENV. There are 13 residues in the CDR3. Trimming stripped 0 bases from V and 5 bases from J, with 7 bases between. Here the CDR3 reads CASSQSSSYGYTF. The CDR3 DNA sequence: TGTGCCAGCAGCCAATCGAGCTCGTATGGCTACACCTTC.

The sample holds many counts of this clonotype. CDR3 bases: TGTGCCAGCAGCGTAGAGGCTAGCGGGGGGCCCACAGATACGCAGTATTTT. Amino acids: CASSVEASGGPTDTQYF. This sequence joins TRBV9 and TRBJ2-3; 11 nucleotides line up with TRBD2. Germline V CDR1 and CDR2: SGDLS, YYNGEE. The CDR3 covers 17 residues. After removal of 0 bases from V and 2 bases from J, the junction contained 5 bases not matched to a gene.

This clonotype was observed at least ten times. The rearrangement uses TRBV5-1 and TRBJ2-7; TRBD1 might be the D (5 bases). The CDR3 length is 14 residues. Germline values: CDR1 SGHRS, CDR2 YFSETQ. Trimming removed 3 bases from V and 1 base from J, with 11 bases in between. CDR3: CASSSGQGSYEQYF. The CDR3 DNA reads TGCGCCAGCAGCTCGGGCCAGGGTTCCTACGAGCAGTACTTC.

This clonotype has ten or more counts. CDR3 nucleotide sequence: TGTGCCAGCAGGTTCCTAGCGGGCGACAATGAGCAGTTCTTC. Translating it yields CASRFLAGDNEQFF. The chain combines TRBV5-4 with TRBJ2-1; 8 nucleotides match TRBD2. J gave up 5 bases and V 5 bases, and 6 bases lay outside the gene matches. The CDR3 covers 14 residues. In germline, CDR1 is SGHNT, CDR2 YYREEE (reference sequence).

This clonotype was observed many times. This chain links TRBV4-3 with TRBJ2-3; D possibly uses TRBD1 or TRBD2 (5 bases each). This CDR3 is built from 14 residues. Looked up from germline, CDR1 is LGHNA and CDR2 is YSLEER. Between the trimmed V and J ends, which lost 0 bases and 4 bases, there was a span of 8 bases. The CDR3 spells CASSQDRGPDTQYF. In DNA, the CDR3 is TGCGCCAGCAGCCAAGATAGGGGACCAGATACGCAGTATTTT.

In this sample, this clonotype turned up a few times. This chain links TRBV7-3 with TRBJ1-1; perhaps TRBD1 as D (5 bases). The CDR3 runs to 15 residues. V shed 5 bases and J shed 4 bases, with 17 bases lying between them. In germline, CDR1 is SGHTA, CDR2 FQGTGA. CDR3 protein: CASSPTGAGGTEAFF. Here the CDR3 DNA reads TGTGCCAGCAGCCCTACCGGGGCAGGAGGCACTGAAGCTTTCTTT.

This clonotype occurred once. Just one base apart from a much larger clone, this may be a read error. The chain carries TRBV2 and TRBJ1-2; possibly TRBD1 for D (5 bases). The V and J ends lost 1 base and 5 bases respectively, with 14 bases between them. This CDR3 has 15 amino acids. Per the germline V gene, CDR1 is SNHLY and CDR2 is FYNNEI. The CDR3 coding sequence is TGTGCCAGCAGTGAAGTCCGGGACGGGGCTTATGGCTACACCTTC. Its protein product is CASSEVRDGAYGYTF.

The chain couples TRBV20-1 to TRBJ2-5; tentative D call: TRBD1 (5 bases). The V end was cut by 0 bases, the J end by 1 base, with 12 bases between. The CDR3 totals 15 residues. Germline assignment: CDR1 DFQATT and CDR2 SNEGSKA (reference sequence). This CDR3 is CSARDFGAAQETQYF. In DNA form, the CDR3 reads TGCAGTGCTAGAGATTTTGGGGCAGCCCAAGAGACCCAGTACTTC.

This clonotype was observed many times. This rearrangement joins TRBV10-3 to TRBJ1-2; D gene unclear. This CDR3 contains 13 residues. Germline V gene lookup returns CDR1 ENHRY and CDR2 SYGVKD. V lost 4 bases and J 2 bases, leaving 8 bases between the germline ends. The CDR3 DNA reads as TGTGCCATCAGTGGTATCAGAAACTATGGCTACACCTTC. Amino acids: CAISGIRNYGYTF.

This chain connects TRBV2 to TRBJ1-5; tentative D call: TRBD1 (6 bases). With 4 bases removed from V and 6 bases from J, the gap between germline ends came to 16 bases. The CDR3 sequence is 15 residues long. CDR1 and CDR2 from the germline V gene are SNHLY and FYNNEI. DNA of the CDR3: TGTGCCAGCAGTGTCCTACGGGGGGCTAGTCAGCCCCAGCATTTT. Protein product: CASSVLRGASQPQHF.

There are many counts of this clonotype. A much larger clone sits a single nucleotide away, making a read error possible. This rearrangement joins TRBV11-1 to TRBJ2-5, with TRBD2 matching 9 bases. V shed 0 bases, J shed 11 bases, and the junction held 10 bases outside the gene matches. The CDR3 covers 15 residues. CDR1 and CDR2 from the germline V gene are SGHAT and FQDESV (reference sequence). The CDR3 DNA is TGTGCCAGCAGCTTAGCCCGCGGGGGGGCGAATGAGCAGTACTTC. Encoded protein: CASSLARGGANEQYF.

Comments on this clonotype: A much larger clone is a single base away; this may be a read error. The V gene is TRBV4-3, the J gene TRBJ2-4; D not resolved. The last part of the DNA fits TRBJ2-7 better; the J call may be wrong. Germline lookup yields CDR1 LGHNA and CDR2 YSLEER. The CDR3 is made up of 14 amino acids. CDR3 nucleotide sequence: TGCGCCAGCAACCAAGATGTCAACTCCTACGAGCAGTACTTC. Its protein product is CASNQDVNSYEQYF.

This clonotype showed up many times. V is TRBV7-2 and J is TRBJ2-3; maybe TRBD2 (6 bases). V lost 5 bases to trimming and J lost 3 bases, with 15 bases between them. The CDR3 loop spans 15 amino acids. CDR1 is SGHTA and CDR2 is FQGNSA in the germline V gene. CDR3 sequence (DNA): TGTGCCAGCAGCCCCCGAGGGCTAGCGACAGATACGCAGTATTTT. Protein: CASSPRGLATDTQYF.

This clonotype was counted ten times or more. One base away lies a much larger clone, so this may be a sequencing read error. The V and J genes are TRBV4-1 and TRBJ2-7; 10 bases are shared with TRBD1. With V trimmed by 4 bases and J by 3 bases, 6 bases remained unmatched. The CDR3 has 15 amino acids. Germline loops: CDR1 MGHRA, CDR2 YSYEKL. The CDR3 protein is CASSPRQGACYEQYF. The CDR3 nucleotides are TGCGCCAGCAGCCCGAGACAGGGGGCGTGCTACGAGCAGTACTTC.

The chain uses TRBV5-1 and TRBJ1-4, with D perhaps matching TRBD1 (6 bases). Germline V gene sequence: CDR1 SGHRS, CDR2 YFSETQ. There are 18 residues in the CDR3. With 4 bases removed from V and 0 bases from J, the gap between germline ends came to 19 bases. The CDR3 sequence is CASSAAQGGSATNEKLFF. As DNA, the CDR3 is TGCGCCAGCAGCGCCGCACAGGGTGGTAGCGCAACTAATGAAAAACTGTTTTTT.

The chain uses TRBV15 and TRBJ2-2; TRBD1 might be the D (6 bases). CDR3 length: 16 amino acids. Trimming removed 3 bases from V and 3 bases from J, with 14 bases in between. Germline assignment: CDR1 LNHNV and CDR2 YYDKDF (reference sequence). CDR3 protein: CATSRIQGADTGELFF. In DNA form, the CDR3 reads TGTGCCACCAGCAGGATACAGGGAGCGGACACCGGGGAGCTGTTTTTT.